A single sample is the source of the 14 T cell receptor beta chains below, sequenced in a study of control samples from healthy donors and cancer patients. The repertoire was sequenced with immunoSEQ multiplex PCR; TCRdb's copy has only in-frame clones and lacks some. The sample holds around 140,000 clones; roughly 92% are singletons and the top ten take around 13%. Input material: blood. The receptors were sampled from a middle-aged man in good health.

This sequence joins TRBV9 and TRBJ2-1, with D perhaps matching TRBD2 (5 bases). In germline, CDR1 is SGDLS, CDR2 YYNGEE. This CDR3 contains 15 residues. Trimming pared 2 bases from V and 0 bases from J, leaving 9 bases between. CDR3 in DNA: TGTGCCAGCAGCGTTAGGGCGGGCTCCTACAATGAGCAGTTCTTC. Protein: CASSVRAGSYNEQFF.

The chain carries TRBV9 and TRBJ2-2; D not certain. The germline V gene has CDR1 SGDLS and CDR2 YYNGEE. V was shortened by 0 bases and J by 1 base, with 4 bases between the two germline ends. The CDR3 length is 14 residues. The CDR3 region has the DNA TGTGCCAGCAGCGTAGGGAGGAACACCGGGGAGCTGTTTTTT. It is translated as CASSVGRNTGELFF.

J is TRBJ2-7 and V is TRBV29-1; D unclear. CDR1 is SQVTM, CDR2 ANQGSEA, per germline. The CDR3 has 13 amino acids. V gave up 6 bases and J gave up 3 bases, with 15 bases separating them. The CDR3: CSVTLGQVYEQYF. DNA of the CDR3: TGCAGCGTGACGCTAGGTCAGGTCTACGAGCAGTACTTC.

V gene TRBV7-3 combines with J gene TRBJ1-1; D gene ambiguous. V lost 5 bases and J 1 base, leaving 11 bases between the germline ends. The CDR3 has 14 residues. Germline V lookup: CDR1 SGHTA, CDR2 FQGTGA. The CDR3 nucleotides read TGTGCCAGCAGCCCAGGACGGTCGAACACTGAAGCTTTCTTT. Amino acid sequence: CASSPGRSNTEAFF.

The chain has TRBV3-1 (or the pseudogene TRBV3-2) and TRBJ1-2, with TRBD1 matching over 9 bases. Germline V CDR1 and CDR2: LGHDT, YNNKEL (reference sequence). Trimming cost V 4 bases and J 8 bases; bases outside gene matches: 8. The CDR3 spans 14 residues. CDR3: CASSRLQGAKGYTF. The CDR3 DNA sequence: TGTGCCAGCAGCCGGTTACAGGGGGCTAAGGGCTACACCTTC.

V gene TRBV10-3 combines with J gene TRBJ2-7, with D perhaps TRBD1 or TRBD2 (5 bases each). Germline V lookup: CDR1 ENHRY, CDR2 SYGVKD. The CDR3 contains 16 residues. Trimming removed 6 bases from V and 3 bases from J, with 21 bases in between. CDR3 DNA sequence: TGTGCCATCAGCATGATCAGGGAGCCCCTAATCTACGAGCAGTACTTC. Translation gives CAISMIREPLIYEQYF.

The chain carries TRBV24-1 and TRBJ2-5; D gene ambiguous. The CDR3 is 12 amino acids. Germline V gene lookup returns CDR1 KGHDR and CDR2 SFDVKD. The germline V and J ends were trimmed by 1 base and 5 bases, with 4 bases remaining between them. The CDR3 coding sequence is TGTGCCACCAGTGATTTAGGGGAGACCCAGTACTTC. It is translated as CATSDLGETQYF.

The genes are TRBV11-1 and TRBJ2-3, with 7 bases matching TRBD2. This CDR3 comprises 12 residues. Germline trimming cut 5 bases from V and 8 bases from J; bases unmatched to any gene: 4. Germline values: CDR1 SGHAT, CDR2 FQDESV (reference sequence). CDR3 amino acids: CASSPRGSTQYF. The CDR3 DNA reads as TGTGCCAGCAGCCCTCGCGGGAGTACGCAGTATTTT. Supplemented by reference TRBV11-1 and TRBJ2-3, the full variable domain reads EAEVAQSPRYKITEKSQAVAFWCDPISGHATLYWYRQILGQGPELLVQFQDESVVDDSQLPKDRFSAERLKGVDSTLKIQPAELGDSAMYLCASSPRGSTQYFGPGTRLTVL.

The genes are TRBV7-3 and TRBJ2-1; D tentatively reads TRBD1 or TRBD2 (5 bases each). The CDR3 totals 14 residues. Between the trimmed V and J ends, which lost 5 bases and 8 bases, there was a span of 16 bases. Germline V CDR1 and CDR2: SGHTA, FQGTGA. The CDR3 here is CASSVRGALDEQFF. As DNA, the CDR3 is TGTGCCAGCAGCGTTAGAGGGGCCTTAGATGAGCAGTTCTTC.

The chain employs TRBV15 and TRBJ1-1; TRBD1 is a possible D gene (6 bases). Deletions cut 3 bases from V and 4 bases from J, with 12 bases between. Per the germline V gene, CDR1 is LNHNV and CDR2 is YYDKDF (reference sequence). CDR3 size: 14 residues. The chain's CDR3 is CATSSRQVSTEAFF. CDR3 nucleotide sequence: TGTGCCACCAGCAGCCGACAGGTCTCCACTGAAGCTTTCTTT.

The CDR3 protein is CASSLAREDSQSSYEQYF. CDR3 nucleotides: TGTGCCAGCAGCTTAGCGCGGGAAGACAGTCAAAGCTCCTACGAGCAGTACTTC. The chain recombines TRBV7-9 with TRBJ2-7, with a tentative D call TRBD2 (6 bases). This CDR3 region has 18 residues. The ends were cut back, 0 bases at V and 0 bases at J, with 18 bases in the middle. The germline V gene has CDR1 SEHNR and CDR2 FQNEAQ (reference sequence). Full variable domain (outside the CDR3, taken from reference TRBV7-9 and TRBJ2-7): DTGVSQNPRHKITKRGQNVTFRCDPISEHNRLYWYRQTLGQGPEFLTYFQNEAQLEKSRLLSDRFSAERPKGSFSTLEIQRTEQGDSAMYLCASSLAREDSQSSYEQYFGPGTRLTVT.

CDR3 sequence reads: CASSQVNGADTYNEQFF. CDR3 coding DNA: TGTGCCAGCAGCCAAGTTAACGGGGCGGATACCTACAATGAGCAGTTCTTC. The rearrangement links TRBV3-1 (or the pseudogene TRBV3-2) to TRBJ2-1; D possibly uses TRBD1 or TRBD2 (5 bases each). Looked up from germline, CDR1 is LGHDT and CDR2 is YNNKEL (reference sequence). The ends were cut back, 1 base at V and 2 bases at J, with 15 bases in the middle. The CDR3 loop spans 17 amino acids.

J is TRBJ1-5 and V is TRBV15, with 7 bases that match TRBD1. The J segment lost 0 bases and the V segment lost 6 bases, leaving 5 bases of the junction unmatched. This CDR3 is built from 15 residues. CDR1 LNHNV and CDR2 YYDKDF come from the germline V gene (reference sequence). The CDR3 nucleotides read TGTGCCACCAGTCGGGACAGCCATAGCAATCAGCCCCAGCATTTT. It specifies CATSRDSHSNQPQHF.

The J gene is TRBJ2-2, the V gene TRBV7-3; a possible D gene is TRBD1 (5 bases). Germline V gives CDR1 SGHTA, CDR2 FQGTGA. With 5 bases removed from V and 5 bases from J, the gap between germline ends came to 9 bases. The CDR3 spans 13 residues. This chain's CDR3 is CASSPRQTGELFF. The DNA for the CDR3 is TGTGCCAGCAGCCCGAGACAGACCGGGGAGCTGTTTTTT.